One sample yielded the 32 T cell receptor beta chains listed below, sequenced in a study of blood T cell repertoires in COVID-19. Here immunoSEQ multiplex PCR was the method, and the copy in TCRdb shows in-frame clones only, minus some. Of 160,000 or so clones listed, around 90% were seen once; the top ten hold 15% to 20%. The sequenced sample consisted of peripheral blood. These receptors all come from a man between 60 and 75 years old with active or convalescent COVID-19.

The chain uses TRBV5-3 and TRBJ1-4; D unclear. TRBV5-3 qualifies as an ORF whose function is uncertain. Deletions cut 4 bases from V and 8 bases from J, with 21 bases between. CDR3 length: 16 residues. The CDR3 nucleotides are TGTGCCAGAAGCCCGACAAAGGGAGAGGGAGGCGAAAAACTGTTTTTT. It codes for CARSPTKGEGGEKLFF.

CDR3 sequence: CASSLGLAGDSTDTQYF. The CDR3 DNA reads as TGTGCCAGCAGCTTGGGACTAGCGGGGGATAGCACAGATACGCAGTATTTT. The V call is TRBV5-8, the J call TRBJ2-3; 12 positions agree with TRBD2. Germline V CDR1 and CDR2: SGHTS, YDEGEE. J was trimmed by 0 bases and V by 0 bases; bases with no gene match: 2. The CDR3 has 17 amino acids.

The chain uses TRBV5-1 and TRBJ2-5, with 9 bases lining up with TRBD1. V shed 6 bases, J shed 4 bases, and the junction held 10 bases outside the gene matches. The CDR3 length is 15 residues. The germline CDR1 and CDR2 sequences are SGHRS and YFSETQ. The CDR3 DNA reads TGCGCCAGCATACACGGACAGGGGCAGGGAGAGACCCAGTACTTC. This translates into CASIHGQGQGETQYF.

V usage is TRBV18 and J usage is TRBJ1-5; 8 bases align to TRBD1. In germline, CDR1 is KGHSH, CDR2 LQKENI. V lost 3 bases to trimming and J lost 3 bases; unmatched junction nucleotides: 7. CDR3 length equals 16 residues. This chain's CDR3 is CASSPNPTGANQPQHF. In nucleotides, the CDR3 is TGTGCCAGCTCACCCAACCCGACAGGGGCCAATCAGCCCCAGCATTTT.

J is TRBJ2-1 and V is TRBV18, with 7 bases fitting TRBD2. The CDR3 consists of 15 residues. J lost 6 bases, V lost 3 bases, and 8 bases had no gene match. From germline, CDR1 is KGHSH and CDR2 LQKENI. In DNA, the CDR3 is TGTGCCAGCTCACCTTTGGGACTATCGGCCAATGAGCAGTTCTTC. It encodes CASSPLGLSANEQFF.

This clone has only one observation. The chain carries TRBV5-6 and TRBJ2-5; 9 nucleotides line up with TRBD1. Trimming at V came to 0 bases and at J to 2 bases, leaving 5 bases not matched to a gene. Germline V lookup: CDR1 SGHDT, CDR2 YYEEEE. The CDR3 length is 16 residues. This chain's CDR3 is CASSLEGTGLQETQYF. DNA for the CDR3: TGTGCCAGCAGCTTGGAAGGGACAGGGCTACAAGAGACCCAGTACTTC.

About this clone itself: The junction departs from the called germline gene at one end, perhaps through a read error. The gene calls are TRBV11-2 and TRBJ1-2; D is perhaps TRBD1 (5 bases). Germline V lookup: CDR1 SGHAT, CDR2 FQNNGV. This CDR3 is 14 amino acids long. Here the CDR3 DNA reads TGTGCCAGCAGCCCGCAACCTGGGCAGGGTGGCTACACCTTT. Its translation is CASSPQPGQGGYTF.

The chain has TRBV7-9 and TRBJ2-7; no clear D gene. V was clipped by 5 bases and J by 2 bases, with 16 bases between them. Germline CDR1 SEHNR, CDR2 FQNEAQ (reference sequence). This CDR3 spans 15 amino acids. CDR3 sequence reads: CASSPQYGSTYEQYF. As DNA, the CDR3 is TGTGCCAGCAGCCCCCAGTACGGGTCGACCTACGAGCAGTACTTC.

The gene calls are TRBV5-1 and TRBJ2-5; tentatively, D is TRBD2 (6 bases). V dropped 0 bases and J dropped 0 bases, with 9 bases sitting between them. CDR1 is SGHRS, CDR2 YFSETQ, per germline. The CDR3 length is 15 residues. This CDR3 reads CASSLEGGNQETQYF. CDR3 DNA: TGCGCCAGCAGCTTGGAGGGCGGGAACCAAGAGACCCAGTACTTC.

The J gene is TRBJ1-1, the V gene TRBV4-2, with D maybe TRBD1 (5 bases). The CDR3 length is 14 residues. Germline CDR1 reads LGHNA; CDR2 reads YNFKEQ. Trimming cost V 3 bases and J 1 base, with 9 bases left between them. CDR3 coding DNA: TGTGCCAGCAGCCACTCGACAGAGAACACTGAAGCTTTCTTT. Translating gives CASSHSTENTEAFF.

This chain connects TRBV2 to TRBJ2-1; unclear D gene. Germline V lookup: CDR1 SNHLY, CDR2 FYNNEI. V was trimmed by 2 bases and J by 5 bases, leaving 4 bases between them. The CDR3 loop spans 12 amino acids. CDR3 DNA sequence: TGTGCCAGCAGTGAACAGGACAATGAGCAGTTCTTC. This sequence encodes CASSEQDNEQFF.

V gene TRBV11-2 combines with J gene TRBJ1-6; D call uncertain. Germline-derived CDR1 and CDR2 are SGHAT and FQNNGV. The CDR3 has 19 amino acids. Deletions cut 1 base from V and 1 base from J, with 17 bases between. CDR3 coding DNA: TGTGCCAGCAGCTTAGGACACAGAGCCTACGAGTCCTATAATTCACCCCTCCACTTT. This sequence encodes CASSLGHRAYESYNSPLHF.

This clone was counted a few times. The rearrangement uses TRBV6-5 and TRBJ2-3, with D maybe TRBD2 (7 bases). The CDR3 contains 14 residues. From germline, CDR1 is MNHEY and CDR2 SVGAGI. The V gene lost 8 bases and the J gene lost 6 bases, with 18 bases spanning the gap. CDR3 region: CASSLGGPGDTQYF. For the CDR3, the DNA is TGTGCCAGCTCCCTGGGGGGGCCGGGGGATACGCAGTATTTT.

The V call is TRBV27, the J call TRBJ1-1; 8 nucleotides line up with TRBD1. Germline CDR1 reads MNHEY; CDR2 reads SMNVEV (reference sequence). V gave up 5 bases and J gave up 1 base; unmatched junction bases: 3. CDR3 length: 14 amino acids. In DNA form, the CDR3 reads TGTGCCAGCAGTCCAGACAGGGGGAACACTGAAGCTTTCTTT. This translates into CASSPDRGNTEAFF.

The CDR3 loop is CASSYSIGGAPYEQYF. The CDR3 nucleotides are TGTGCCAGCAGTTACTCGATCGGGGGGGCCCCCTACGAGCAGTACTTC. V is TRBV6-5 and J is TRBJ2-7, with 8 bases fitting TRBD2. The V and J ends lost 0 bases and 2 bases, in that order; junction bases with no gene match: 6. The CDR3 covers 16 residues. The germline CDR1 and CDR2 sequences are MNHEY and SVGAGI.

This clone occurred once. The chain uses TRBV2 and TRBJ2-3, with D uncertain. Trimming stripped 5 bases from V and 3 bases from J, with 15 bases between. The CDR3 covers 15 residues. Germline V lookup: CDR1 SNHLY, CDR2 FYNNEI. The CDR3 nucleotides are TGTGCCAGCAGTCCCACCCCCCTCCGGACAGATACGCAGTATTTT. Translation: CASSPTPLRTDTQYF.

V gene TRBV6-5 combines with J gene TRBJ1-4; 9 nucleotides match TRBD1. The CDR3 loop spans 16 amino acids. Trimming at V came to 4 bases and at J to 10 bases, leaving 13 bases not matched to a gene. CDR1 and CDR2 from the germline V gene are MNHEY and SVGAGI. The CDR3 protein is CASSFRGRTGGRKLFF. The CDR3 bases are TGTGCCAGCAGTTTTCGTGGGAGAACAGGGGGCCGAAAACTGTTTTTT.

V usage is TRBV13 and J usage is TRBJ2-1, with 11 bases identical to TRBD2. The V gene end was trimmed by 6 bases and the J gene end by 9 bases; junction bases not matched to a gene: 7. Germline values: CDR1 PRHDT, CDR2 FYEKMQ (reference sequence). The CDR3 has 14 residues. The CDR3 DNA is TGTGCCAGCAGAATAGCGGGAGGGCCACGTGAGCAGTTCTTC. As protein: CASRIAGGPREQFF.

The chain has TRBV3-1 (or the pseudogene TRBV3-2) and TRBJ1-3; no definite D call. Germline lookup yields CDR1 LGHDT and CDR2 YNNKEL (reference sequence). This CDR3 is built from 15 residues. Trimming took off 1 base at V and 0 bases at J, with 7 bases between the two ends. The CDR3 spells CASSQGHLSGNTIYF. The CDR3 nucleotides read TGTGCCAGCAGCCAAGGACATCTCTCTGGAAACACCATATATTTT.

The chain couples TRBV3-1 (or the pseudogene TRBV3-2) to TRBJ2-4, with 10 bases lining up with TRBD1. From germline, CDR1 is LGHDT and CDR2 YNNKEL (reference sequence). The V and J ends lost 5 bases and 2 bases, in that order; junction bases with no gene match: 3. This CDR3 has 15 amino acids. CDR3 sequence: CASSEGQGSKNIQYF. CDR3 DNA sequence: TGTGCCAGCAGCGAGGGACAGGGGTCCAAAAACATTCAGTACTTC.

This clone has only one observation. V and J are TRBV7-9 and TRBJ1-3, with D possibly matching TRBD1 (6 bases). CDR3 length: 14 amino acids. The V end lost 5 bases, the J end lost 8 bases, and 16 bases lay between the germline ends. The germline gives CDR1 SEHNR, CDR2 FQNEAQ (reference sequence). In DNA form, the CDR3 reads TGTGCCAGCAGCGTACAGGGTTCGGGTGACACCATATATTTT. As protein: CASSVQGSGDTIYF.

Written as DNA, the CDR3 is TGTGCCAGCAGTTACTCGTGGCAGGGGGGCAATCAGCCCCAGCATTTT. It translates to CASSYSWQGGNQPQHF. The rearrangement uses TRBV6-5 and TRBJ1-5; 7 nucleotides line up with TRBD1. The CDR3 spans 16 residues. With 0 bases clipped from V and 2 bases from J, the junction kept 4 bases outside the gene matches. Germline-derived CDR1 and CDR2 are MNHEY and SVGAGI.

Only a few counts were recorded for this clone. V and J are TRBV15 and TRBJ1-6; a weak D match, TRBD1 (6 bases). V dropped 3 bases and J dropped 6 bases, with 12 bases sitting between them. The length of the CDR3 is 15 residues. Germline assignment: CDR1 LNHNV and CDR2 YYDKDF (reference sequence). As DNA, the CDR3 is TGTGCCACCAGCAGCGAGACAGGTTTTAATTCACCCCTCCACTTT. Translated: CATSSETGFNSPLHF.

V is TRBV21-1 and J is TRBJ1-2; the table's D call of TRBD1 was not tested on the DNA. TRBV21-1 is a pseudogene. The CDR3 has 14 residues. The CDR3 here is CASSKVADFYGYTF. For the CDR3, the DNA is TGTGCCAGCAGCAAAGTCGCAGATTTCTATGGCTACACCTTC.

The rearrangement links TRBV5-4 to TRBJ1-3, with 7 bases fitting TRBD1. The ends lost 0 bases at V and 2 bases at J; junction bases unmatched: 2. The CDR3 covers 15 residues. CDR1 SGHNT and CDR2 YYREEE come from the germline V gene (reference sequence). The CDR3 sequence is CASSLGQGTGNTIYF. As DNA, the CDR3 is TGTGCCAGCAGCTTGGGACAGGGTACTGGAAACACCATATATTTT.

This clone appeared once. This sequence joins TRBV7-2 and TRBJ2-3; possibly TRBD2 for D (6 bases). V was trimmed by 7 bases and J by 0 bases, leaving 20 bases between them. This CDR3 is 17 amino acids long. Per the germline V gene, CDR1 is SGHTA and CDR2 is FQGNSA. The chain's CDR3 is CASMRDLSPRSTDTQYF. The CDR3 DNA sequence: TGTGCCAGCATGCGGGACCTTTCGCCCCGTAGCACAGATACGCAGTATTTT.

The chain joins TRBV5-1 to TRBJ2-7, with 7 bases that match TRBD1. Losses at the gene ends were 4 bases for V and 3 bases for J; bases not matched to a gene: 4. CDR1 is SGHRS and CDR2 is YFSETQ in the germline V gene. This CDR3 comprises 13 residues. CDR3 residues: CASSQGEGYEQYF. The CDR3 DNA follows: TGCGCCAGCAGCCAGGGGGAAGGCTACGAGCAGTACTTC.

The chain couples TRBV24-1 to TRBJ2-5, with D possibly matching TRBD1 (6 bases). The V end lost 4 bases, the J end lost 9 bases, and 17 bases lay between the germline ends. Germline CDR1 is KGHDR and CDR2 is SFDVKD. The CDR3 spans 14 residues. CDR3 amino acids: CATSDAGQSKAQYF. CDR3 DNA sequence: TGTGCCACCAGTGACGCAGGACAGTCAAAGGCCCAGTACTTC.

The chain is built from TRBV7-9 and TRBJ2-5, with 10 bases matching TRBD2. CDR1 and CDR2 from the germline V gene are SEHNR and FQNEAQ (reference sequence). Trimming at V came to 4 bases and at J to 5 bases, leaving 7 bases not matched to a gene. This CDR3 contains 15 residues. The CDR3 region is CASSYSLAGVETQYF. The DNA of the CDR3 is TGTGCCAGCAGCTATAGTCTAGCGGGGGTCGAGACCCAGTACTTC.

The rearrangement uses TRBV9 and TRBJ1-4, with D possibly being TRBD1 (6 bases). The germline V gene encodes CDR1 SGDLS and CDR2 YYNGEE. The V end lost 4 bases, the J end lost 1 base, and 11 bases lay between the germline ends. This CDR3 is built from 15 residues. The CDR3 coding sequence is TGTGCCAGCAGCACGAGGGACATAACTAATGAAAAACTGTTTTTT. Translation: CASSTRDITNEKLFF.

The chain recombines TRBV7-9 with TRBJ2-4, with 7 bases aligning to TRBD2. This CDR3 region has 18 residues. V trimming: 5 bases; J trimming: 0 bases; junction bases outside the gene matches: 13. CDR1 is SEHNR and CDR2 is FQNEAQ in the germline V gene (reference sequence). CDR3 in amino acids: CASSPLAREGIAKNIQYF. The DNA for the CDR3 is TGTGCCAGCAGCCCCCTGGCTAGGGAGGGAATAGCCAAAAACATTCAGTACTTC.

The chain uses TRBV5-1 and TRBJ1-6, with D perhaps matching TRBD1 (6 bases). V shed 1 base and J shed 7 bases, with 6 bases lying between them. This CDR3 region has 13 residues. CDR1 and CDR2 from the germline V gene are SGHRS and YFSETQ. In DNA, the CDR3 is TGCGCCAGCAGCTTGACAGGGAATTCACCCCTCCACTTT. Translating it yields CASSLTGNSPLHF.